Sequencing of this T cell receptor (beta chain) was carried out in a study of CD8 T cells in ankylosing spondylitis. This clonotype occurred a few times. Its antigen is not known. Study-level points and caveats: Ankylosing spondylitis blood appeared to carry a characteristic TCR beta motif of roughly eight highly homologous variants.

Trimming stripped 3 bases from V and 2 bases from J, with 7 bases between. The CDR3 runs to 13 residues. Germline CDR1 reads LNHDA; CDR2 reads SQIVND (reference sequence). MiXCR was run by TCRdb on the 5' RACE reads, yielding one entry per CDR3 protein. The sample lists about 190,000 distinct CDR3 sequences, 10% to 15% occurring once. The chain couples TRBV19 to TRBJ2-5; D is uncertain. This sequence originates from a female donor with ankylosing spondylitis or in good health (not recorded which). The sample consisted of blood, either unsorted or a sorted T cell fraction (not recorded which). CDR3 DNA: TGTGCCAGTAGTATCGTAGGGCAAGAGACCCAGTACTTC. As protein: CASSIVGQETQYF.